These 21 T cell receptor beta chains were sequenced from one sample in a study of control samples from healthy donors and cancer patients. Measured with immunoSEQ multiplex PCR; TCRdb has only the in-frame clones, and not every one. The sample has about 75,000 clones; 94% are singletons. What was sequenced was blood. The origin of the receptors is a woman in her 40s in good health.

This clone was counted a few times. CDR3 DNA: TGTGCCAGCAGCGATGGGAGTAGCTCCTACAATGAGCAGTTCTTC. Amino acids: CASSDGSSSYNEQFF. The chain has TRBV9 and TRBJ2-1; tentatively, D is TRBD2 (5 bases). CDR1 and CDR2 (germline): SGDLS, YYNGEE. V gave up 3 bases and J gave up 0 bases, with 10 bases separating them. The CDR3 sequence is 15 residues long.

V usage is TRBV27 and J usage is TRBJ1-4, with D possibly TRBD1 on 5 matching bases. CDR1 is MNHEY and CDR2 is SMNVEV in the germline V gene (reference sequence). V lost 0 bases, J lost 8 bases, and 16 bases lay in between. The CDR3 extends over 16 amino acids. In DNA, the CDR3 is TGTGCCAGCAGTTTATCGAGTCCTCCAGGGAGAGAAAAACTGTTTTTT. This gives the protein CASSLSSPPGREKLFF. Variable domain in full (rest from reference TRBV27 and TRBJ1-4): EAQVTQNPRYLITVTGKKLTVTCSQNMNHEYMSWYRQDPGLGLRQIYYSMNVEVTDKGDVPEGYKVSRKEKRNFPLILESPSPNQTSLYFCASSLSSPPGREKLFFGSGTQLSVL.

This chain joins TRBV11-1 and TRBJ1-2; D is uncertain. This CDR3 contains 13 residues. Germline CDR1 SGHAT, CDR2 FQDESV (reference sequence). V gave up 0 bases and J gave up 4 bases, with 6 bases separating them. CDR3 residues: CASSLAPSYGYTF. CDR3 nucleotide sequence: TGTGCCAGCAGCTTAGCCCCCTCCTATGGCTACACCTTC.

The chain uses TRBV3-1 (or the pseudogene TRBV3-2) and TRBJ2-1, with D tentatively TRBD2 (6 bases). The germline CDR1 and CDR2 sequences are LGHDT and YNNKEL (reference sequence). V was clipped by 3 bases and J by 2 bases, with 14 bases between them. The CDR3 covers 16 residues. This chain's CDR3 is CASSHSFGGTYNEQFF. CDR3 sequence (DNA): TGTGCCAGCAGCCATTCCTTCGGGGGTACCTACAATGAGCAGTTCTTC.

The chain joins TRBV12-5 to TRBJ1-2; 7 bases align to TRBD1. This CDR3 has 14 amino acids. The germline V gene has CDR1 LGHNT and CDR2 FRNRAP. Germline trimming cut 3 bases from V and 4 bases from J; bases unmatched to any gene: 5. The CDR3 region has the DNA TGTGCTAGTGGTTTAGACAGGGTGGCCTATGGCTACACCTTC. Translating gives CASGLDRVAYGYTF.

The chain combines TRBV7-9 with TRBJ2-3, with a possible D match to TRBD1 (6 bases). CDR1 is SEHNR and CDR2 is FQNEAQ in the germline V gene (reference sequence). The CDR3 sequence is 14 residues long. V dropped 3 bases and J dropped 4 bases, with 11 bases sitting between them. As DNA, the CDR3 is TGTGCCAGCAGCTTTGGGCAGGGGCCAGATACGCAGTATTTT. Protein product: CASSFGQGPDTQYF.

The rearrangement uses TRBV7-9 and TRBJ1-1; 7 bases match TRBD1. Trimming cost V 5 bases and J 0 bases; bases outside gene matches: 6. There are 15 residues in the CDR3. Looked up from germline, CDR1 is SEHNR and CDR2 is FQNEAQ (reference sequence). The CDR3 nucleotides are TGTGCCAGCAGCGGGTACAGGGGAATGAACACTGAAGCTTTCTTT. It yields the protein CASSGYRGMNTEAFF.

The chain carries TRBV6-2 or TRBV6-3 and TRBJ1-1; D ambiguous. Trimming stripped 5 bases from V and 5 bases from J, with 12 bases between. The V gene's germline CDR1 is MNHEY and CDR2 SVGEGT. The CDR3 has 13 amino acids. The CDR3 loop is CASSDSLQTEAFF. The CDR3 DNA reads TGTGCCAGCAGTGATAGCTTACAGACTGAAGCTTTCTTT.

This clone came up a few times. The chain links TRBV5-4 to TRBJ1-1, with a tentative D call TRBD1 (6 bases). This CDR3 contains 15 residues. Per germline, CDR1 SGHNT and CDR2 YYREEE (reference sequence). V lost 0 bases, J lost 7 bases, and 16 bases lay in between. CDR3 amino acids: CASSLAFLGGGEAFF. CDR3 DNA: TGTGCCAGCAGCTTGGCCTTCCTAGGGGGGGGTGAAGCTTTCTTT.

V and J are TRBV5-8 and TRBJ2-7; no clear D. The CDR3 is 13 residues long. Trimming cost V 0 bases and J 5 bases, with 9 bases left between them. Germline V gene lookup returns CDR1 SGHTS and CDR2 YDEGEE. CDR3 sequence: CASSLAIANEQYF. CDR3 DNA: TGTGCCAGCAGCTTGGCTATAGCTAACGAGCAGTACTTC.

The chain is built from TRBV3-1 (or the pseudogene TRBV3-2) and TRBJ2-1, with D perhaps matching TRBD2 (6 bases). V was trimmed by 1 base and J by 13 bases, leaving 14 bases between them. From germline, CDR1 is LGHDT and CDR2 YNNKEL (reference sequence). The CDR3 is 13 amino acids. DNA for the CDR3: TGTGCCAGCAGCCAAGGGGCGGGAAGTCCCCAGTTCTTC. Translating gives CASSQGAGSPQFF.

V is TRBV14 and J is TRBJ2-3, with D possibly TRBD1 on 6 matching bases. This CDR3 spans 15 amino acids. Trimming took off 4 bases at V and 1 base at J, with 12 bases between the two ends. Germline CDR1 reads SGHDN; CDR2 reads FVKESK. CDR3 loop: CASSPQGLGTDTQYF. The CDR3, as DNA: TGTGCCAGCAGCCCTCAGGGGTTGGGCACAGATACGCAGTATTTT.

The chain employs TRBV5-6 and TRBJ1-1; maybe TRBD1 (5 bases). Looked up from germline, CDR1 is SGHDT and CDR2 is YYEEEE. This CDR3 comprises 13 residues. V gave up 4 bases and J gave up 3 bases, with 10 bases separating them. The CDR3: CASSRGGYTEAFF. CDR3 nucleotide sequence: TGTGCCAGCAGCAGGGGCGGATACACTGAAGCTTTCTTT.

This chain links TRBV4-3 with TRBJ1-1; 7 bases line up with TRBD1. The V gene's germline CDR1 is LGHNA and CDR2 YSLEER. Trimming at V came to 4 bases and at J to 5 bases, leaving 13 bases not matched to a gene. The CDR3 spans 16 residues. The chain's CDR3 is CASSPHRDSLWTEAFF. DNA of the CDR3: TGCGCCAGCAGCCCACACCGGGACAGTCTGTGGACTGAAGCTTTCTTT.

The chain has TRBV2 and TRBJ2-7; TRBD2 matches 11 bases. This CDR3 has 15 residues. Germline trimming cut 2 bases from V and 4 bases from J; bases unmatched to any gene: 4. Germline lookup yields CDR1 SNHLY and CDR2 FYNNEI. Here the CDR3 reads CASSEITSGSYEQYF. The CDR3, as DNA: TGTGCCAGCAGTGAAATCACTAGCGGGAGTTACGAGCAGTACTTC.

This clone was counted only a few times. The V call is TRBV27, the J call TRBJ2-2; TRBD1 might be the D (6 bases). The CDR3 consists of 15 residues. V was trimmed by 4 bases and J by 5 bases, leaving 14 bases between them. Germline CDR1 reads MNHEY; CDR2 reads SMNVEV (reference sequence). CDR3 sequence: CASSSNRVGTGELFF. In nucleotides, the CDR3 is TGTGCCAGCAGTTCCAACAGGGTTGGAACCGGGGAGCTGTTTTTT.

V is TRBV4-2 and J is TRBJ1-3; D possibly corresponds to TRBD1 (6 bases). Germline CDR1 LGHNA, CDR2 YNFKEQ. This CDR3 has 16 residues. V shed 2 bases and J shed 0 bases, with 11 bases lying between them. CDR3 protein: CASSQLQGNSGNTIYF. As DNA, the CDR3 is TGTGCCAGCAGCCAACTACAGGGCAACTCTGGAAACACCATATATTTT.

The CDR3 loop reads CASSLSDMPQHF. The DNA of the CDR3 is TGTGCCAGCAGTTTATCAGATATGCCCCAGCATTTT. The chain is built from TRBV12-3 or TRBV12-4 and TRBJ1-5; D is ambiguous. Trimming left V 2 bases short and J 9 bases short, with 8 bases between. The CDR3 runs 12 residues.

This sequence joins TRBV2 and TRBJ2-7; 8 nucleotides agree with TRBD2. The CDR3 length is 12 residues. Unmatched junction bases numbered 4, after V lost 10 bases and J lost 2 bases. Germline CDR1 SNHLY, CDR2 FYNNEI. CDR3 nucleotides: TGTGCCACTAGCGGGTATACCTACGAGCAGTACTTC. Protein sequence: CATSGYTYEQYF.

As concerns this clone: The same CDR3 can be traced to other DNA sequences in this sample. J is TRBJ1-1 and V is TRBV23-1; 7 bases match TRBD1. TRBV23-1 is marked as an open reading frame, function uncertain. The CDR3 is 16 residues long. V was clipped by 2 bases and J by 1 base; unmatched bases: 7. CDR3 amino acids: CASSQPLTGRNTEAFF. DNA for the CDR3: TGCGCCAGCAGTCAACCCCTGACAGGGAGGAACACTGAAGCTTTCTTT.

The chain links TRBV15 to TRBJ2-4; 16 nucleotides agree with TRBD2. CDR3 length equals 20 residues. Germline loops: CDR1 LNHNV, CDR2 YYDKDF (reference sequence). Trimming cost V 2 bases and J 0 bases; bases outside gene matches: 7. The CDR3 DNA reads TGTGCCACCAGCAGACCCGGGACTAGCGGGAGGGGGCTAGCCAAAAACATTCAGTACTTC. As protein: CATSRPGTSGRGLAKNIQYF.